Following are 31 T cell receptor beta chains from one sample sequenced in a study of OX40 agonist ivuxolimab in advanced cancers. Data came from immunoSEQ multiplex PCR; TCRdb stores just in-frame clones and leaves some out. Seen here are under 75,000 clones, about nine tenths observed once, and the top ten hold roughly 15%. Sequencing was performed on CD4+ or CD8+ T cells sorted from blood, taken in a trial of the OX40 agonist ivuxolimab. These TCRs come from an adult with an advanced solid tumor such as melanoma, head and neck, liver or kidney cancer.

This chain connects TRBV29-1 to TRBJ2-5; unclear D gene. CDR1 and CDR2 (germline): SQVTM, ANQGSEA. This CDR3 has 12 residues. V was shortened by 5 bases and J by 4 bases, with 11 bases between the two germline ends. The CDR3 region is CSVIHLTETQYF. DNA of the CDR3: TGCAGCGTTATCCACCTTACAGAGACCCAGTACTTC.

The chain combines TRBV29-1 with TRBJ2-1; weak D call: TRBD2 (5 bases). The germline V gene encodes CDR1 SQVTM and CDR2 ANQGSEA. The length of the CDR3 is 14 residues. With 4 bases removed from V and 6 bases from J, the gap between germline ends came to 16 bases. CDR3 amino acids: CSVGVGAVGNEQFF. The CDR3 DNA reads TGCAGCGTTGGGGTGGGAGCAGTGGGCAATGAGCAGTTCTTC.

This clone is a singleton in its sample. V and J are TRBV4-1 and TRBJ1-3, with D possibly matching TRBD1 (5 bases). CDR3 length: 17 amino acids. Germline values: CDR1 MGHRA, CDR2 YSYEKL. Trimming left V 0 bases short and J 0 bases short, with 12 bases between. CDR3 protein: CASSQDRGSDSGNTIYF. The CDR3 DNA reads as TGCGCCAGCAGCCAAGATAGGGGTTCTGACTCTGGAAACACCATATATTTT.

V is TRBV19 and J is TRBJ2-1; TRBD2 matches 8 bases. Germline CDR1 is LNHDA and CDR2 is SQIVND (reference sequence). V lost 6 bases and J lost 1; bases outside the gene matches: 5. The CDR3 is 15 amino acids. The CDR3 nucleotides read TGTGCCAGTAGCACGGGACTAGTGTCCTACAATGAGCAGTTCTTC. Residues: CASSTGLVSYNEQFF.

The V gene is TRBV15, the J gene TRBJ1-5, with TRBD1 as a possible D gene (5 bases). The CDR3 is made up of 16 amino acids. Between the trimmed V and J ends, which lost 5 bases and 0 bases, there was a span of 14 bases. CDR1 and CDR2 from the germline V gene are LNHNV and YYDKDF (reference sequence). The CDR3 spells CATSGGRSYSNQPQHF. DNA for the CDR3: TGTGCCACCAGCGGGGGACGGAGCTATAGCAATCAGCCCCAGCATTTT.

J is TRBJ2-1 and V is TRBV10-3; unclear D gene. Germline V lookup: CDR1 ENHRY, CDR2 SYGVKD. The CDR3 covers 16 residues. V was shortened by 4 bases and J by 4 bases, with 17 bases between the two germline ends. The CDR3 protein is CAISGRTDGDYNEQFF. The CDR3 DNA reads TGTGCCATCAGTGGGCGGACCGACGGAGATTACAATGAGCAGTTCTTC.

The gene calls are TRBV27 and TRBJ2-7; TRBD1 matches 9 bases. The CDR3 is 15 amino acids. The V gene's germline CDR1 is MNHEY and CDR2 SMNVEV (reference sequence). V lost 5 bases, J lost 1 base, and 6 bases stayed unmatched. CDR3 loop: CASSPAGQGSYEQYF. As DNA, the CDR3 is TGTGCCAGCAGTCCCGCGGGACAGGGTTCCTACGAGCAGTACTTC.

The rearrangement links TRBV28 to TRBJ2-7; TRBD1 aligns across 7 bases. CDR3 length: 14 amino acids. V was clipped by 2 bases and J by 3 bases; unmatched bases: 4. Germline-derived CDR1 and CDR2 are MDHEN and SYDVKM. The DNA of the CDR3 is TGTGCCAGCAGTTTAGTAGGGGGCGACTACGAGCAGTACTTC. Protein: CASSLVGGDYEQYF.

The genes are TRBV11-2 and TRBJ1-5, with TRBD1 identical over 9 bases. The CDR3 loop spans 14 amino acids. In germline, CDR1 is SGHAT, CDR2 FQNNGV. V shed 3 bases, J shed 4 bases, and the junction held 1 base outside the gene matches. CDR3 bases: TGTGCCAGCAGCTTCGGGACAGGGAATCAGCCCCAGCATTTT. Encoded protein: CASSFGTGNQPQHF. The full variable domain, in which reference TRBV11-2 and TRBJ1-5 provide the parts outside the CDR3, is EAGVAQSPRYKIIEKRQSVAFWCNPISGHATLYWYQQILGQGPKLLIQFQNNGVVDDSQLPKDRFSAERLKGVDSTLKIQPAKLEDSAVYLCASSFGTGNQPQHFGDGTRLSIL.

The gene calls are TRBV19 and TRBJ2-2; tentative D call: TRBD1 (6 bases). Germline V CDR1 and CDR2: LNHDA, SQIVND (reference sequence). This CDR3 spans 14 amino acids. V was cut by 5 bases and J by 7 bases, with 14 bases left in between. The CDR3 reads CASSWAGVGGELFF. The CDR3, as DNA: TGTGCCAGTAGTTGGGCAGGGGTCGGCGGGGAGCTGTTTTTT.

V and J are TRBV19 and TRBJ1-1; TRBD1 might be the D (5 bases). Germline V gene sequence: CDR1 LNHDA, CDR2 SQIVND (reference sequence). The CDR3 runs 15 residues. V was clipped by 0 bases and J by 3 bases, with 11 bases between them. The CDR3 protein is CASSIDLQGDTEAFF. The CDR3 DNA is TGTGCCAGTAGTATAGATCTGCAGGGAGACACTGAAGCTTTCTTT.

The chain links TRBV13 to TRBJ2-1; 9 bases are shared with TRBD2. The CDR3 extends over 17 amino acids. Germline values: CDR1 PRHDT, CDR2 FYEKMQ (reference sequence). V shed 2 bases, J shed 7 bases, and the junction held 12 bases outside the gene matches. The CDR3 here is CASSLQAEGLAQNEQFF. The CDR3 nucleotides are TGTGCCAGCAGCTTACAGGCAGAAGGACTAGCGCAGAATGAGCAGTTCTTC.

The chain combines TRBV7-9 with TRBJ2-7; D possibly uses TRBD1 or TRBD2 (5 bases each). This CDR3 region has 13 residues. CDR1 SEHNR and CDR2 FQNEAQ come from the germline V gene (reference sequence). V lost 4 bases and J 7 bases, leaving 14 bases between the germline ends. CDR3 DNA: TGTGCCAGCAGCTCTTCCGGGGCGGATGAGCAGTACTTC. Encoded protein: CASSSSGADEQYF.

J is TRBJ2-5 and V is TRBV11-2; 10 nucleotides agree with TRBD2. Trimming cost V 1 base and J 1 base; bases outside gene matches: 3. The CDR3 totals 16 residues. Germline V CDR1 and CDR2: SGHAT, FQNNGV. In DNA, the CDR3 is TGTGCCAGCAGCTTAGGACTAGCGGGTTCCCAAGAGACCCAGTACTTC. Translating it yields CASSLGLAGSQETQYF.

The chain recombines TRBV7-8 with TRBJ1-5; D is ambiguous. The CDR3 covers 15 residues. CDR1 is SGHVS and CDR2 is FQNEAQ in the germline V gene. V was shortened by 2 bases and J by 1 base, with 9 bases between the two germline ends. CDR3 loop: CASSLSWHSNQPQHF. CDR3 in DNA: TGTGCCAGCAGCTTAAGCTGGCACAGCAATCAGCCCCAGCATTTT.

The gene calls are TRBV11-2 and TRBJ2-2, with 8 bases aligning to TRBD1. Germline assignment: CDR1 SGHAT and CDR2 FQNNGV. V was clipped by 2 bases and J by 5 bases; unmatched bases: 4. CDR3 size: 15 residues. CDR3 in amino acids: CASSLRTGLTGELFF. The CDR3 DNA follows: TGTGCCAGCAGCTTACGGACAGGGTTGACCGGGGAGCTGTTTTTT.

The chain uses TRBV28 and TRBJ2-7, with TRBD1 matching 10 bases. With V trimmed by 5 bases and J by 2 bases, 6 bases remained unmatched. Germline assignment: CDR1 MDHEN and CDR2 SYDVKM. The CDR3 extends over 15 amino acids. CDR3 sequence (DNA): TGTGCCAGCAGTCCGTACGGGACAGGGGCCTACGAGCAGTACTTC. This translates into CASSPYGTGAYEQYF.

The J gene is TRBJ1-2, the V gene TRBV7-8; D possibly corresponds to TRBD1 (5 bases). The CDR3 consists of 15 residues. Trimming removed 1 base from V and 3 bases from J, with 12 bases in between. Germline V gene data show CDR1 as SGHVS and CDR2 as FQNEAQ. The CDR3 sequence: CASSLESRGYYGYTF. CDR3 DNA sequence: TGTGCCAGCAGCTTAGAGTCTAGGGGTTACTATGGCTACACCTTC. The full variable domain, in which reference TRBV7-8 and TRBJ1-2 provide the parts outside the CDR3, is GAGVSQSPRYKVAKRGQDVALRCDPISGHVSLFWYQQALGQGPEFLTYFQNEAQLDKSGLPSDRFFAERPEGSVSTLKIQRTQQEDSAVYLCASSLESRGYYGYTFGSGTRLTVV.

The V gene is TRBV27, the J gene TRBJ2-1; perhaps TRBD1 as D (5 bases). Germline assignment: CDR1 MNHEY and CDR2 SMNVEV (reference sequence). V was cut by 3 bases and J by 9 bases, with 9 bases left in between. The CDR3 consists of 12 residues. The CDR3 DNA sequence: TGTGCCAGCAGTTTTAGGGGAAGTGAGCAGTTCTTC. Translation: CASSFRGSEQFF.

The chain uses TRBV19 and TRBJ2-1; 8 bases agree with TRBD2. Unmatched junction bases numbered 2, after V lost 3 bases and J lost 4 bases. The CDR3 consists of 14 residues. The germline V gene encodes CDR1 LNHDA and CDR2 SQIVND (reference sequence). CDR3 DNA: TGTGCCAGTAGTATGACTAGCGAGTACAATGAGCAGTTCTTC. This encodes CASSMTSEYNEQFF.

The chain carries TRBV28 and TRBJ2-1; D is perhaps TRBD2 (5 bases). This CDR3 contains 13 residues. Germline V CDR1 and CDR2: MDHEN, SYDVKM. V was cut by 2 bases and J by 10 bases, with 12 bases left in between. In DNA form, the CDR3 reads TGTGCCAGCAGTTTAAGTCTAGCCGGCGAGCAGTTCTTC. It translates to CASSLSLAGEQFF.

The chain carries TRBV6-5 and TRBJ2-2; D is uncertain. Germline CDR1 is MNHEY and CDR2 is SVGAGI. The CDR3 length is 13 residues. V was pared by 3 bases and J by 2 bases, with 4 bases between. The CDR3 region has the DNA TGTGCCAGCAGTTATGTTAACACCGGGGAGCTGTTTTTT. This translates into CASSYVNTGELFF.

V and J are TRBV27 and TRBJ1-4; D ambiguous. Per germline, CDR1 MNHEY and CDR2 SMNVEV (reference sequence). Trimming removed 4 bases from V and 8 bases from J, with 11 bases in between. This CDR3 comprises 13 residues. DNA of the CDR3: TGTGCCAGCAGTTCGACGTCCCCCGAAAAACTGTTTTTT. Translating it yields CASSSTSPEKLFF.

In this sample, this clone turned up once. The V and J genes are TRBV27 and TRBJ2-7, with TRBD2 as a possible D gene (7 bases). The CDR3 length is 15 residues. Germline V gene sequence: CDR1 MNHEY, CDR2 SMNVEV (reference sequence). V was clipped by 3 bases and J by 3 bases, with 15 bases between them. DNA of the CDR3: TGTGCCAGCAGTTTGGGCCGGGGGGCGTTCTACGAGCAGTACTTC. Translating gives CASSLGRGAFYEQYF.

The J gene is TRBJ1-5, the V gene TRBV27; D might be TRBD1 (5 bases). CDR3 length: 15 residues. Trimming pared 4 bases from V and 2 bases from J, leaving 12 bases between. The germline V gene encodes CDR1 MNHEY and CDR2 SMNVEV (reference sequence). The DNA for the CDR3 is TGTGCCAGCAGTTCCGAATGGGGGGGCAATCAGCCCCAGCATTTT. This sequence encodes CASSSEWGGNQPQHF.

This chain joins TRBV9 and TRBJ2-1; tentative D call: TRBD2 (5 bases). Per germline, CDR1 SGDLS and CDR2 YYNGEE. The CDR3 has 16 amino acids. Trimming took off 3 bases at V and 7 bases at J, with 20 bases between the two ends. CDR3 protein: CASSAGLTPFRNEQFF. For the CDR3, the DNA is TGTGCCAGCAGCGCAGGACTGACCCCCTTCAGGAATGAGCAGTTCTTC.

The chain links TRBV6-1 to TRBJ2-6; no firm D call. Germline V CDR1 and CDR2: MNHNS, SASEGT. The CDR3 runs 15 residues. V was trimmed by 2 bases and J by 0 bases, leaving 5 bases between them. The CDR3: CASSEHLSGANVLTF. The DNA for the CDR3 is TGTGCCAGCAGTGAACACCTCTCTGGGGCCAACGTCCTGACTTTC.

The V gene is TRBV27, the J gene TRBJ2-1; tentatively, D is TRBD1 (6 bases). The V gene lost 7 bases and the J gene lost 6 bases, with 13 bases spanning the gap. CDR3 length: 13 amino acids. Germline V lookup: CDR1 MNHEY, CDR2 SMNVEV (reference sequence). In nucleotides, the CDR3 is TGTGCCAGCATGTTCCAGGGGTCCAATGAGCAGTTCTTC. Its protein product is CASMFQGSNEQFF.

The chain combines TRBV13 with TRBJ2-3; 12 positions match TRBD2. From germline, CDR1 is PRHDT and CDR2 FYEKMQ (reference sequence). CDR3 length equals 14 residues. Unmatched junction bases numbered 1, after V lost 4 bases and J lost 5 bases. DNA for the CDR3: TGTGCCAGCAGCTCGACTAGCGGGAGAGATACGCAGTATTTT. This sequence encodes CASSSTSGRDTQYF.

This sequence joins TRBV6-5 and TRBJ2-5; 8 bases are a match to TRBD2. With V trimmed by 5 bases and J by 4 bases, 9 bases remained unmatched. The germline gives CDR1 MNHEY, CDR2 SVGAGI. CDR3 length: 15 amino acids. The CDR3 DNA follows: TGTGCCAGCAGTCCCCGGGAGGGATGGGGAGAGACCCAGTACTTC. This translates into CASSPREGWGETQYF.

The CDR3 bases are TGTGCCAGCAGCGCAACGCCGGGACTAGGGGGGGAGCAGTACTTC. It encodes CASSATPGLGGEQYF. V and J are TRBV7-9 and TRBJ2-7; 8 bases line up with TRBD2. CDR3 length equals 15 residues. Germline V gene lookup returns CDR1 SEHNR and CDR2 FQNEAQ (reference sequence). V lost 5 bases to trimming and J lost 7 bases; unmatched junction nucleotides: 13.